These T cell receptor beta chains were read from a single sample in a study of T cell responses to AZD1222 COVID-19 vaccine. Generated by immunoSEQ multiplex PCR, the TCRdb table keeps only in-frame clones and is missing some. In the table there are fewer than 200,000 clones, roughly 88% of which are singletons. The source was peripheral blood, collected 28 days after the second AZD1222 dose. The receptor source for this set is an adult who received the AZD1222 COVID-19 vaccine. Each CDR3 is given with its conserved first and last residue. Fields, in order: J gene, V gene, clone size, D gene, CDR3 DNA, CDR3 protein. The D gene is left open where the match is weak. Part of the rows lack a size; the others show once, few, many or a class for expanded clones.

TRBJ2-1,TRBV19,.,.,TGTGCCAGTAGTATGAGGCTAGCAGCCGACAATGAGCAGTTCTTC,CASSMRLAADNEQFF
TRBJ2-5,TRBV19,.,TRBD2,TGTGCCAGTGGGCTTCCGGGAGCGGGGGGGCCAGAGACCCAGTACTTC,CASGLPGAGGPETQYF
TRBJ2-5,TRBV5-6,.,TRBD1,TGTGCCAGCAGCTTGGGCTGGGGACAGGGGAAGGAGACCCAGTACTTC,CASSLGWGQGKETQYF
TRBJ1-1,TRBV5-6,.,TRBD1,TGTGCCAGCAGCTTAGGGACAGGGAGGACTGAAGCTTTCTTT,CASSLGTGRTEAFF
TRBJ2-7,TRBV23-1,once,.,TGCGCCAGCAGTCCGTTGTACGAGCAGTACTTC,CASSPLYEQYF
TRBJ1-3,TRBV5-1,.,.,TGCGCCAGCAGTTCAGGGGAATTCATAAGAAACACCATATATTTT,CASSSGEFIRNTIYF
TRBJ2-2,TRBV5-1,once,.,TGCGCCAGCAGCTTACAGGGTGGCACCGGGGAGCTGTTTTTT,CASSLQGGTGELFF
TRBJ2-7,TRBV6-5,.,TRBD2,TGTGCCAGCAGTTACGAGCGGGGGGCCTCCTACGAGCAGTACTTC,CASSYERGASYEQYF
TRBJ2-3,TRBV7-9,.,TRBD2,TGTGCCAGCAGCCGGGAGGTTGACACAGATACGCAGTATTTT,CASSREVDTDTQYF
TRBJ2-4,TRBV28,.,.,TGTGCCAGCACCAGGGTCGGAAACATTCAGTACTTC,CASTRVGNIQYF
TRBJ2-2,TRBV3-1/TRBV3-2,.,TRBD1,TGTGCCAGCAGCCGACAGGGTAGCGGGGAGCTGTTTTTT,CASSRQGSGELFF
TRBJ1-1,TRBV19,.,.,TGTGCCAGTAGTACCACCGGGACGAAAAGGACTGAAGCTTTCTTT,CASSTTGTKRTEAFF
TRBJ2-1,TRBV18,.,TRBD2,TGTGCCAGCTCACCATCACTAGCGGGGGAATACAATGAGCAGTTCTTC,CASSPSLAGEYNEQFF
TRBJ1-2,TRBV7-3,.,.,TGTGCCAGCAGCCTGGGGACGCTACGGGGCGGCTACACCTTC,CASSLGTLRGGYTF
TRBJ1-5,TRBV6-5,once,.,TGTGCCAGCAGCGCCGCAGGGAATAGCAATCAGCCCCAGCATTTT,CASSAAGNSNQPQHF
TRBJ2-3,TRBV7-6,.,TRBD2,TGTGCCAGCAGCACGGGGACTAGCGGATACACAGATACGCAGTATTTT,CASSTGTSGYTDTQYF
TRBJ2-7,TRBV7-2,.,.,TGTGCCAGCAGCCCTCGCGCCAGGGGCGAGCAGTACTTC,CASSPRARGEQYF
TRBJ1-4,TRBV5-1,.,.,TGCGCCAGCAGCTTGAGGGGGGCAACTAATGAAAAACTGTTTTTT,CASSLRGATNEKLFF
TRBJ2-3,TRBV3-1/TRBV3-2,.,TRBD1,TGTGCCAGCAGCCAAGGGGCCGGACAGGGGACAGATACGCAGTATTTT,CASSQGAGQGTDTQYF
TRBJ1-2,TRBV28,.,.,TGTGCCAGCAGTCCCCGTACCCCCCCTGGGTATGGCTACACCTTC,CASSPRTPPGYGYTF
TRBJ2-2,TRBV4-1,.,.,TGCGCCAGCAGCCAAGATATCGTTCCCGGGGAGCTGTTTTTT,CASSQDIVPGELFF
TRBJ1-6,TRBV3-1/TRBV3-2,.,TRBD1,TGTGCCAGCAGCCAGGCAGGGGGAAGCAATTCACCCCTCCACTTT,CASSQAGGSNSPLHF
TRBJ1-3,TRBV9,.,TRBD1,TGTGCCAGCAGCGTAGCAGGAGGGGGCTTTTCTGGAAACACCATATATTTT,CASSVAGGGFSGNTIYF
TRBJ1-4,TRBV29-1,.,.,TGCAGCGTTGAACAGTTTGAAAAACTGTTTTTT,CSVEQFEKLFF
TRBJ2-5,TRBV6-5,once,.,TGTGCCAGCAGTTATTCGACGGGGATCCAAGAGACCCAGTACTTC,CASSYSTGIQETQYF
TRBJ2-4,TRBV14,.,.,TGTGCCAGCAGCCAAGGAGACATTCAGTACTTC,CASSQGDIQYF
TRBJ2-1,TRBV3-1/TRBV3-2,.,.,TGTGCCAGCAGCCAAGATGTGACTAGGGGCCCGTTCTTC,CASSQDVTRGPFF
TRBJ1-4,TRBV3-1/TRBV3-2,once,.,TGTGCCAGCAGCCAAGATCTACTAGATGAAAAACTGTTTTTT,CASSQDLLDEKLFF
TRBJ2-6,TRBV2,.,TRBD1,TGTGCCAGCACCTCAGGGACAGGCCGCTCTGGGGCCAACGTCCTGACTTTC,CASTSGTGRSGANVLTF
TRBJ2-5,TRBV9,.,.,TGTGCCAGTGGTGGAGGGTTAAGAGAGACCCAGTACTTC,CASGGGLRETQYF
TRBJ2-3,TRBV5-4,once,.,TGTGCCAGCAGCGGCCGGGCGCGCACAGATACGCAGTATTTT,CASSGRARTDTQYF